The 5 T cell receptor beta chains in this list originate from one sample, sequenced in a study of tissue T cells after allogeneic stem cell transplantation. Time point defined: mouse harvest day 14 after allogeneic transplant. Mouse grafts combined 10^7 T-cell-depleted bone marrow cells with 10^6 splenic CD5+ T cells. Measured with immunoSEQ multiplex PCR; TCRdb has only the in-frame clones, and not every one. The sample holds 3,500 to 5,500 clones, about 47% seen once. The sample consisted of lymph node tissue. The receptors were gathered from a female BALB/c mouse given C57BL/6 T cells with graft-versus-host disease after an allogeneic hematopoietic cell transplant.

This clone is medium-sized within its sample. Gene and germline names: mouse. The CDR3 end falls 1 residue outside the read, so it is completed with the germline J gene. The chain is built from TRBV13-3 and TRBJ2-7; D may match TRBD1 or TRBD2 (5 bases each). Trimming pared 7 bases from V and 0 bases from J, leaving 11 bases between. The germline V gene encodes CDR1 NNHDY and CDR2 SYVADS. CDR3 size: 13 residues. This CDR3 reads CASGKGLSYEQYF. CDR3 DNA (partial): TGTGCCAGCGGAAAGGGGCTCTCCTATGAACAGTAC.

As regards this clone: These gene names are mouse names. The sequenced fragment ends 1 residue before the CDR3 boundary, so the rest is inferred from the germline J gene. The chain has TRBV19 and TRBJ2-4; 7 bases line up with TRBD1. The J segment lost 0 bases and the V segment lost 4 bases, leaving 2 bases of the junction unmatched. This CDR3 is 14 amino acids long. CDR1 is FNHDT and CDR2 is SITEND in the germline V gene (reference sequence). The CDR3 spells CASSLQGSQNTLYF. The covered CDR3 bases are TGTGCCAGCAGTCTACAGGGGAGTCAAAACACCTTGTAC.

A word on this clone: The germline and genes are mouse ones. The CDR3 end falls 1 residue outside the read, so it is completed with the germline J gene. This chain connects TRBV26 to TRBJ1-4; D is possibly TRBD1 (6 bases). Germline V gene data show CDR1 as KGHPV and CDR2 as FQNQEV (reference sequence). V was cut by 4 bases and J by 4 bases, with 7 bases left in between. CDR3 length equals 13 residues. The CDR3 sequence: CASSRDNNERLFF. CDR3 DNA (partial): TGTGCCAGCAGTCGGGACAACAACGAAAGATTATTT.

A remark on this clone: Germline and genes here are mouse. The read stops 1 residue short of the end of the CDR3; the missing end is completed from the germline J gene. The V gene is TRBV24, the J gene TRBJ2-7, with D perhaps TRBD1 (5 bases). From germline, CDR1 is KGHTA and CDR2 FRNEEI. V lost 0 bases to trimming and J lost 5 bases, with 8 bases between them. The CDR3 has 13 residues. Incomplete CDR3 DNA: TGTGCCAGCAGTCTGTATAGAGGGGATGAACAGTAC. Its translation is CASSLYRGDEQY. The complete CDR3 reads CASSLYRGDEQYF.

This clone was seen only a few times. The gene symbols are mouse symbols. The CDR3 goes on 1 residue after the read ends, and that part is filled in from the germline J gene. The chain uses TRBV3 and TRBJ2-7, with a weak D call TRBD2 (5 bases). Germline CDR1 SNHLY, CDR2 FYNGKV (reference sequence). This CDR3 has 14 residues. The V end was cut by 4 bases, the J end by 0 bases, with 10 bases between. This CDR3 reads CASSSWVSSYEQYF. The sequenced part of the CDR3 DNA is TGTGCCAGCAGCTCCTGGGTTAGCTCCTATGAACAGTAC.